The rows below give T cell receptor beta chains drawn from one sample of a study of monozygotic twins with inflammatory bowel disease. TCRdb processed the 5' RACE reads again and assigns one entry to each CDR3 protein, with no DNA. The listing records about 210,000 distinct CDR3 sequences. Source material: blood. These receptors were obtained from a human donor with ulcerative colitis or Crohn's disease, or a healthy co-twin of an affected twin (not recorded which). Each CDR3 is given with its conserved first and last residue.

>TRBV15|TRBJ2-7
CATSRTTGDGEQYF
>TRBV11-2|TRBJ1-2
CASSPWPVTATLEDYGYTF
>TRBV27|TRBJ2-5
CASSNTGFPETQYF
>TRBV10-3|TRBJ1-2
CAISGMTGLLYGYTF
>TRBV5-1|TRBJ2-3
CASSLTNTEDTQYF
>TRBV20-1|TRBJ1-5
CSASSQMRGNQPQHF
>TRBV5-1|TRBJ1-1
CASSLIGGTEAFF
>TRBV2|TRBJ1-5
CASSELDSNQPQHF
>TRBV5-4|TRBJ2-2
CASRPGPMNTGELFF
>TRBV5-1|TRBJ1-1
CASSLQGWNTEAFF
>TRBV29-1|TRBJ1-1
CSVERRMNTEAFF
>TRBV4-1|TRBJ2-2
CASSQDLGGAARTGELFF
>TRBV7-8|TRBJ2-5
CASSLELWRRETQYF
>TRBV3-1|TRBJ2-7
CASSHSASGYEQYF
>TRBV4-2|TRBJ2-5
CASSQDRRETQYF
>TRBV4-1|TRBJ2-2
CASSQRQMNTGELFF
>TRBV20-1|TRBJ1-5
CSARASLNQPQHF
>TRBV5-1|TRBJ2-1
CASTRDGGSPAEQFF